The sample holds one count of the clone carrying this TCR beta chain. This entry belongs to a study of T cell changes during pregnancy in multiple sclerosis. Germline V CDR1 and CDR2: MNHNS, SASEGT. The germline V and J ends were trimmed by 7 bases and 4 bases, with 10 bases remaining between them. The CDR3 has 13 residues. Clones were sequenced by immunoSEQ multiplex PCR, and TCRdb holds only the in-frame ones, with some missing. The profile shows around 30,000 clones, roughly 89% of them singletons. The source was CD4+ T cells from peripheral blood mononuclear cells, collected in the second trimester of pregnancy. The chain joins TRBV6-1 to TRBJ1-4, with D unclear. The origin of this receptor is a female donor with multiple sclerosis, enrolled in a pregnancy study. CDR3 sequence reads: CASTGGINEKLFF. The CDR3 coding sequence is TGTGCCAGCACCGGAGGGATTAATGAAAAACTGTTTTTT.